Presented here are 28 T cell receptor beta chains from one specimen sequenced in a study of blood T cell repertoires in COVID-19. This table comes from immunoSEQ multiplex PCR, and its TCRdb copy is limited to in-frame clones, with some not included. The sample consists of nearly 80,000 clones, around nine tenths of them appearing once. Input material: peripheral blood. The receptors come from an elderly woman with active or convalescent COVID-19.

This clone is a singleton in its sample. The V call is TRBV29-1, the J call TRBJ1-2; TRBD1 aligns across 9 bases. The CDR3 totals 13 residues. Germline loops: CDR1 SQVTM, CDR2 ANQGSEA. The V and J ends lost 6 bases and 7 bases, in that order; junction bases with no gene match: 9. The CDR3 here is CSVRTGDIGGYTF. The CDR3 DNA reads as TGCAGCGTACGGACAGGGGATATAGGTGGCTACACCTTC.

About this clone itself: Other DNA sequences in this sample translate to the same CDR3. CDR3 residues: CASSLGQGGTEAFF. CDR3 DNA: TGTGCCAGCAGTTTAGGACAGGGCGGGACTGAAGCTTTCTTT. The chain is built from TRBV28 and TRBJ1-1; TRBD1 matches at 8 bases. The trim removed 2 bases at V and 5 bases at J, leaving 4 bases unmatched. The CDR3 totals 14 residues. Germline CDR1 is MDHEN and CDR2 is SYDVKM.

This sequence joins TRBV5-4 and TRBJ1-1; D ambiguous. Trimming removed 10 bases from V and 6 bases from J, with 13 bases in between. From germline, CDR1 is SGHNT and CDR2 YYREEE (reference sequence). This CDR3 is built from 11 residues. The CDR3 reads CAVGRVAEAFF. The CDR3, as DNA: TGTGCCGTCGGGAGGGTTGCTGAAGCTTTCTTT.

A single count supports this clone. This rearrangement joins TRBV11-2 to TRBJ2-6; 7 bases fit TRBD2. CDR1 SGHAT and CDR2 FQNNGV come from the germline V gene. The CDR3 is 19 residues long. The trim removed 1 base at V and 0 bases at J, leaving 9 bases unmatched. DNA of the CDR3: TGTGCCAGCAGCTTAGTGCCACTAGCGTCTAGCTCTGGGGCCAACGTCCTGACTTTC. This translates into CASSLVPLASSSGANVLTF.

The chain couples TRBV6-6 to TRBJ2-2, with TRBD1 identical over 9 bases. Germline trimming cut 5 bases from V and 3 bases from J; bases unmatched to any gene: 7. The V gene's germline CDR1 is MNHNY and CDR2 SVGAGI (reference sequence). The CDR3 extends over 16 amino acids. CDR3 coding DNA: TGTGCCAGCAGTCCGCGGGACAGGGCGGACACCGGGGAGCTGTTTTTT. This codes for CASSPRDRADTGELFF.

DNA of the CDR3: TGTGCCAGCAGCCTAAGTCCCGGGACAGGGATCTATGGCTACACCTTC. It specifies CASSLSPGTGIYGYTF. The chain couples TRBV7-3 to TRBJ1-2; 9 bases match TRBD1. This CDR3 is 16 amino acids long. Trimming took 5 bases from V and 4 from J; bases not matched to a gene: 11. CDR1 SGHTA and CDR2 FQGTGA come from the germline V gene.

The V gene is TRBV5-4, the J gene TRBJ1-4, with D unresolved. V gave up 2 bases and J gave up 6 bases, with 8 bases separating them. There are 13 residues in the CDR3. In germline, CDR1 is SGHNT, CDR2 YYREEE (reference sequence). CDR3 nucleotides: TGTGCCAGCAGCTTCAAGGAGCATGAAAAACTGTTTTTT. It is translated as CASSFKEHEKLFF.

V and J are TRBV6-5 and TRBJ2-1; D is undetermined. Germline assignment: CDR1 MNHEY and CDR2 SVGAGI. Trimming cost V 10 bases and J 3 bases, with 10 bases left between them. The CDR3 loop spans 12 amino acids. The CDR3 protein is CATHSGYNEQFF. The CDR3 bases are TGTGCCACCCATTCGGGCTACAATGAGCAGTTCTTC.

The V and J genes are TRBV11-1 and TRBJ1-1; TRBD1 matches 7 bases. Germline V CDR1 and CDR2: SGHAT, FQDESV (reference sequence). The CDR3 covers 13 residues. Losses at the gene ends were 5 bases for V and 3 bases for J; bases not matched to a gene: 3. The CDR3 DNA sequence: TGTGCCAGCAGCATCAGGGGGGACACTGAAGCTTTCTTT. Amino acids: CASSIRGDTEAFF.

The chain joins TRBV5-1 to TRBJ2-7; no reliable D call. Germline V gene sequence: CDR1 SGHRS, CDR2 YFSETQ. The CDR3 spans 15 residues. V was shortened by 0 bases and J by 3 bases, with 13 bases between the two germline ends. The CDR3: CASSLAPGNIYEQYF. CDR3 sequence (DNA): TGCGCCAGCAGCTTGGCCCCAGGAAACATCTACGAGCAGTACTTC.

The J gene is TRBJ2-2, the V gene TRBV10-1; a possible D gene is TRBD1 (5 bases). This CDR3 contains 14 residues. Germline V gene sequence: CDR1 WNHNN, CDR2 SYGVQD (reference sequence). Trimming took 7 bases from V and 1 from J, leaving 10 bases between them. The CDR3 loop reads CASKGHQNTGELFF. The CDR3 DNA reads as TGCGCCAGCAAAGGACATCAGAACACCGGGGAGCTGTTTTTT.

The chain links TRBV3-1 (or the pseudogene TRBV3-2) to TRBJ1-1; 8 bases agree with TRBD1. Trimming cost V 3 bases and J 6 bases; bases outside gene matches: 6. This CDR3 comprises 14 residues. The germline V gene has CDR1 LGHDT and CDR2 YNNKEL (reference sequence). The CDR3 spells CASSHSDRVSEAFF. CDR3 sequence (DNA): TGTGCCAGCAGCCACTCGGACAGGGTATCTGAAGCTTTCTTT.

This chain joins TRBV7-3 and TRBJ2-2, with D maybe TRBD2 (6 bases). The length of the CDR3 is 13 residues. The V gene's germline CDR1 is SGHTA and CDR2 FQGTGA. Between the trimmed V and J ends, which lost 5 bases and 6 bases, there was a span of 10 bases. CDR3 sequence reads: CASSERVSGELFF. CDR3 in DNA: TGTGCCAGCAGCGAGCGGGTCTCCGGGGAGCTGTTTTTT. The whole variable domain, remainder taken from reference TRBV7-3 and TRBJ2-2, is GAGVSQTPSNKVTEKGKYVELRCDPISGHTALYWYRQSLGQGPEFLIYFQGTGAADDSGLPNDRFFAVRPEGSVSTLKIQRTERGDSAVYLCASSERVSGELFFGEGSRLTVL.

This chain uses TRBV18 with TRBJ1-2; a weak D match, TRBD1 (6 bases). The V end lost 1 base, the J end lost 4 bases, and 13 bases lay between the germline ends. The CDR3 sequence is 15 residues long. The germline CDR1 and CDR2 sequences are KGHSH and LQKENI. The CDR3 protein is CASSPQGVRIYGYTF. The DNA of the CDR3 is TGTGCCAGCTCACCACAGGGGGTTCGAATCTATGGCTACACCTTC.

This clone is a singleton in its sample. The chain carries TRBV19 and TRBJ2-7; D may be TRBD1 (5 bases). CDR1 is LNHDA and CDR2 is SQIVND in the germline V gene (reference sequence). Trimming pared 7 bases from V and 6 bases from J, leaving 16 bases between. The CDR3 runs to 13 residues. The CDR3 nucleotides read TGTGCCAGTATGACAGTCCCGGCCGGCGAGCAGTACTTC. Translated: CASMTVPAGEQYF.

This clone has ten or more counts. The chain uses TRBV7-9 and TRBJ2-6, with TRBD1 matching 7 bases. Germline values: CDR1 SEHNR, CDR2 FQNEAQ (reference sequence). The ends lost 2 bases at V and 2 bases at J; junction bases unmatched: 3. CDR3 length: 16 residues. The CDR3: CASSLIDRAGANVLTF. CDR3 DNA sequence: TGTGCCAGCAGCTTAATCGACAGGGCTGGGGCCAACGTCCTGACTTTC.

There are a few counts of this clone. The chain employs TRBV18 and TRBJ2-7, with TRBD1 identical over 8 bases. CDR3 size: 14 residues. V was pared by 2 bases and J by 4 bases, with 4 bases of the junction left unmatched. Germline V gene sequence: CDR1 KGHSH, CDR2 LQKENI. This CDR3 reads CASSPIQGAYEQYF. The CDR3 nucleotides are TGTGCCAGCTCACCAATTCAGGGGGCATACGAGCAGTACTTC.

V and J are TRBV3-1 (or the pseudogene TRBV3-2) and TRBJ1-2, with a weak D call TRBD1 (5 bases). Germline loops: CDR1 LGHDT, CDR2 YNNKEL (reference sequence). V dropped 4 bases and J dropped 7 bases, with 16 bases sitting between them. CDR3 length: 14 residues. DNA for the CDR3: TGTGCCAGCAGCCTGATTGGGGGGACGGCTGGCTACACCTTC. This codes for CASSLIGGTAGYTF.

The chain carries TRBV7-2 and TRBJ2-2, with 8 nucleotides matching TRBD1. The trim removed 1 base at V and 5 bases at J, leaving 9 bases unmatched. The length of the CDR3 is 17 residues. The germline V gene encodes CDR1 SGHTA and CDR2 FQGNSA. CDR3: CASSLDRDRITTGELFF. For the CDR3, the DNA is TGTGCCAGCAGCTTAGACCGGGACAGGATAACTACCGGGGAGCTGTTTTTT.

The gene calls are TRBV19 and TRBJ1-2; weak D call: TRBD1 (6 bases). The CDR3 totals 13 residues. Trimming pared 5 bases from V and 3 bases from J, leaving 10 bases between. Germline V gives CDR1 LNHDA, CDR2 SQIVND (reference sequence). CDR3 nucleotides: TGTGCCAGTAGTCCTCACAGGGACTATGGCTACACCTTC. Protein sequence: CASSPHRDYGYTF.

The DNA for the CDR3 is TGTGCCAGCAGCTTGAACGGGAGGGCCGTAGATACGCAGTATTTT. Its protein product is CASSLNGRAVDTQYF. The chain recombines TRBV7-2 with TRBJ2-3, with 8 bases aligning to TRBD2. V lost 3 bases to trimming and J lost 5 bases; unmatched junction nucleotides: 7. CDR3 length: 15 residues. The germline V gene has CDR1 SGHTA and CDR2 FQGNSA.

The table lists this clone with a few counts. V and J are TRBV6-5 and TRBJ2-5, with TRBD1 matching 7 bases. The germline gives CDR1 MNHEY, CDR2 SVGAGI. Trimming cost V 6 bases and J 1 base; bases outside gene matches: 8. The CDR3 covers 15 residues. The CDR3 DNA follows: TGTGCCAGCAGGACCGGGACAGCGCCCCAAGAGACCCAGTACTTC. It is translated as CASRTGTAPQETQYF.

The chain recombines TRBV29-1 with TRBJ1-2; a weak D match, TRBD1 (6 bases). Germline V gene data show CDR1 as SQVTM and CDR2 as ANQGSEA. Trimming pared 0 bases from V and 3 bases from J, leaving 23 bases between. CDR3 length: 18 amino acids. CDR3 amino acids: CSVEDRGSAGTKYYGYTF. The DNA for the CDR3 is TGCAGCGTTGAAGATAGAGGCTCGGCAGGGACAAAGTACTATGGCTACACCTTC. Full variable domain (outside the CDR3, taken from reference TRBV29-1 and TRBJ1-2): SAVISQKPSRDICQRGTSLTIQCQVDSQVTMMFWYRQQPGQSLTLIATANQGSEATYESGFVIDKFPISRPNLTFSTLTVSNMSPEDSSIYLCSVEDRGSAGTKYYGYTFGSGTRLTVV.

The chain's CDR3 is CASSLGGNYGYTF. In DNA form, the CDR3 reads TGTGCCAGCAGCCTCGGCGGTAACTATGGCTACACCTTC. The genes are TRBV11-2 and TRBJ1-2; D ambiguous. Germline V gives CDR1 SGHAT, CDR2 FQNNGV. The CDR3 contains 13 residues. V lost 5 bases to trimming and J lost 1 base, with 8 bases between them. Variable domain in full (rest from reference TRBV11-2 and TRBJ1-2): EAGVAQSPRYKIIEKRQSVAFWCNPISGHATLYWYQQILGQGPKLLIQFQNNGVVDDSQLPKDRFSAERLKGVDSTLKIQPAKLEDSAVYLCASSLGGNYGYTFGSGTRLTVV.

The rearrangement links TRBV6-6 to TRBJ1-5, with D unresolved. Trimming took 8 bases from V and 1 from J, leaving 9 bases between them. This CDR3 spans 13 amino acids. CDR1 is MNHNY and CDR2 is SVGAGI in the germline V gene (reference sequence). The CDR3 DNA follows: TGTGCCAGCCTTGTTGGCAGCAATCAGCCCCAGCATTTT. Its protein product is CASLVGSNQPQHF.

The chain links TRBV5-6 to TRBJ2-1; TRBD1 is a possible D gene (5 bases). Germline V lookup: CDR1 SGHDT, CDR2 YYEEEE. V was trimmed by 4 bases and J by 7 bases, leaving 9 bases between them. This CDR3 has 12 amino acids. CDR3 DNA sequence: TGTGCCAGCAGCAAGGACAAGAATGAGCAGTTCTTC. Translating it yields CASSKDKNEQFF.

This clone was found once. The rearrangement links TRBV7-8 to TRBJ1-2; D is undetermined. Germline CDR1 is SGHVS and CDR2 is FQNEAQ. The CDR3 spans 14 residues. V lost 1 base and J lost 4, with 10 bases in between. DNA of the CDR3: TGTGCCAGCAGCTTAGACCGGGGTCCCTATGGCTACACCTTC. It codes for CASSLDRGPYGYTF.

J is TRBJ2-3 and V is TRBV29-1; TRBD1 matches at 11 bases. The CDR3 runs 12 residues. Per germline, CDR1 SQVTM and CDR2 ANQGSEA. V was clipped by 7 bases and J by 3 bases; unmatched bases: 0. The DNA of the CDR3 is TGCAGCGGGGACAGGGGGACAGATACGCAGTATTTT. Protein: CSGDRGTDTQYF.